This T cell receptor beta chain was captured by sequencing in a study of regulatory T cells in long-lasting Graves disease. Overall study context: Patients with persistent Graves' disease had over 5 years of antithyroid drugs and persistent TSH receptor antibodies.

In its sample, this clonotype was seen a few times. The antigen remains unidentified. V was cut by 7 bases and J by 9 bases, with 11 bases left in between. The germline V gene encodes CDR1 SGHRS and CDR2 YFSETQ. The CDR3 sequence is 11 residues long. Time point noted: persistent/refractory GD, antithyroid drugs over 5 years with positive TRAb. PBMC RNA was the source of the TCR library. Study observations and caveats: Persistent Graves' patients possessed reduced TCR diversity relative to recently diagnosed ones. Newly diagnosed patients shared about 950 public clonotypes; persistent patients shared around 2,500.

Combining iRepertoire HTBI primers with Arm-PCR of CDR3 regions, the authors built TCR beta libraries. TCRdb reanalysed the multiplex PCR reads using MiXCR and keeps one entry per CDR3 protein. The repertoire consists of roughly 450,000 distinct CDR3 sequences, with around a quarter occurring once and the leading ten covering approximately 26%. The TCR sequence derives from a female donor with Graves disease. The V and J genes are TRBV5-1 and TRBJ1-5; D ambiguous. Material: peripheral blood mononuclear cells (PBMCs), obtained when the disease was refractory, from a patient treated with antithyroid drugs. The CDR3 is CASGDGPPQHF. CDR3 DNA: TGCGCCAGCGGCGACGGCCCGCCCCAGCATTTT.